This entry is about one T cell receptor (beta chain). The germline V gene encodes CDR1 SGHTA and CDR2 FQGTGA. V dropped 0 bases and J dropped 10 bases, with 7 bases sitting between them. The CDR3 spans 12 residues. Original processing notes: Amplification from reference gene primers served as the basis for estimated nucleated cell counts. Method: immunoSEQ multiplex PCR; TCRdb's copy keeps in-frame clones and lacks some. The DNA gave D and trimming, while V, J and clone size come from that table. Among roughly 92,000 clones listed, around 80% were seen once. The source of the sample is a study of blood T cell repertoires in COVID-19.

The sequenced sample consisted of peripheral blood. The TCR was taken from a woman of 80 years or more with active or convalescent COVID-19. The chain combines TRBV7-3 with TRBJ2-1, with unresolved D. The CDR3 loop reads CASSLTESEQFF. CDR3 sequence (DNA): TGTGCCAGCAGCTTAACCGAGAGCGAGCAGTTCTTC.